This TCR beta chain was sequenced in a study of T cell repertoires in cytomegalovirus infection (dated by TCRdb to between 2018 and 2021). In terms of the full investigation: The peptide stimulations were aimed at well-studied HLA-B-restricted epitopes as well as recently identified HLA-C-restricted CMV epitopes, whose presentation resists viral immunomodulation. Donor HLA type was relevant to the analysis, because carriage of CMV infection together with the matching HLA type was indicated by public TCR beta signatures. The paper as a whole reports these results and caveats: In both this cohort and an independent roughly 330-donor cohort, the cumulative frequency of public TCR beta family members distinguished carriers of CMV infection plus the relevant HLA type. In the ex vivo response, HLA-C-restricted CMV-specific TCR beta clonotypes were dominant, and in two of eight donors the single most frequent clonotype came from this HLA-C-restricted group.

The intended sense of this specimen's treatment or condition label: in vitro stimulation with specific CMV peptide epitopes to enrich CMV-specific T cells. CDR1 and CDR2 are drawn from the germline V gene: SGHAT, FQNNGV. From the cysteine through the phenylalanine, the CDR3 covers 20 amino acids. The kept DNA is CDR3 alone, 60 bases in frame from the first base. Germline trimming amounts to 5 bases on V and 4 bases on J, with 22 as the count of junction bases outside the gene matches. This clonotype has at least ten counts. It lacks a known antigen. Nothing much larger sits one base from this clone, and base qualities are not available. Sequencer: Illumina HiSeq 1500. TCRdb reanalyzed the raw reads on its own, using fastp at Q25 for trimming and MiXCR for clone calling, and kept in-frame beta chains. Each entry merges the rows of one CDR3 protein and shows their most common DNA and genes. For this sample there are about 900,000 distinct CDR3 sequences; less than 40% appear just once. Around 15% of the sample is held by the ten biggest clonotypes.

The sequence is built from TRBV11-2 and TRBJ2-1, and 8 bases in between align with TRBD2. The input for sequencing was cultured CD8+ T cells from PBMCs, taken from culture after CMV antigen stimulation. The source of this sequence is a human donor in good health (CMV status not recorded). Some clones in this sample may be carry-over from other donors' samples. The base sequence is TGTGCCAGCAGCCAGTACAGGGTTCGAGTACTAGCGGAGGAGTACAATGAGCAGTTCTTC. Its coded protein is CASSQYRVRVLAEEYNEQFF. Beyond the CDR3, the reference TRBV11-2 and TRBJ2-1 genes provide the residues; the full variable domain reads: EAGVAQSPRYKIIEKRQSVAFWCNPISGHATLYWYQQILGQGPKLLIQFQNNGVVDDSQLPKDRFSAERLKGVDSTLKIQPAKLEDSAVYLCASSQYRVRVLAEEYNEQFFGPGTRLTVL.